This T cell receptor (beta chain) stems from a study of blood T cell repertoires in COVID-19. CDR1 is SGHRS, CDR2 YFSETQ, per germline. V was pared by 7 bases and J by 2 bases, with 9 bases between. CDR3 size: 13 residues. Original methodology: Estimates of nucleated cell counts were drawn from the amplification of reference gene primers. Libraries were prepared by immunoSEQ multiplex PCR; TCRdb keeps only in-frame clonotypes and omits some of them. Clone size and V and J calls were adopted from that table, with D and trimming inferred from the DNA. Of about 170,000 clones listed, about 80% are singletons.

The sample taken for sequencing was PBMCs or T cells enriched from blood (not recorded which). The V and J genes are TRBV5-1 and TRBJ2-2, with D tentatively TRBD1 (7 bases). This TCR was sampled from a woman aged 65 to 85 in a cohort exposed to, infected with or recovered from COVID-19 (not recorded which). The DNA of the CDR3 is TGCGCCAGCGGAGGGGGCAACACCGGGGAGCTGTTTTTT. It is translated as CASGGGNTGELFF.